The 4 T cell receptor beta chains reported below all come from one sample, sequenced in a study of CD8 T cells in ankylosing spondylitis. Each CDR3 protein gets one entry after TCRdb re-called the 5' RACE reads with MiXCR. This sample yields approximately 260,000 distinct CDR3 sequences, of which about 18% are seen a single time; around a third belongs to the top ten. Sequenced: blood, either unsorted or a sorted T cell fraction (not recorded which). These receptors were taken from a male donor with ankylosing spondylitis or in good health (not recorded which).

This clonotype was seen many times. The chain joins TRBV4-3 to TRBJ2-7; 8 bases fit TRBD1. Looked up from germline, CDR1 is LGHNA and CDR2 is YSLEER. After removal of 1 base from V and 6 bases from J, the junction contained 8 bases not matched to a gene. CDR3 length equals 15 residues. CDR3 loop: CASSQGRTGLSEQYF. In DNA, the CDR3 is TGCGCCAGCAGCCAAGGGAGGACAGGGTTATCCGAGCAGTACTTC.

This chain links TRBV29-1 with TRBJ2-7; 7 bases agree with TRBD1. The CDR3 length is 12 residues. Trimming at V came to 4 bases and at J to 4 bases, leaving 4 bases not matched to a gene. Germline assignment: CDR1 SQVTM and CDR2 ANQGSEA. CDR3 sequence: CSVAKQGYEQYF. The CDR3 nucleotides are TGCAGCGTTGCGAAACAGGGGTACGAGCAGTACTTC.

This clonotype was observed many times. This sequence joins TRBV4-2 and TRBJ2-2; no reliable D call. This CDR3 spans 13 amino acids. With 0 bases removed from V and 6 bases from J, the gap between germline ends came to 5 bases. Germline-derived CDR1 and CDR2 are LGHNA and YNFKEQ. The CDR3 nucleotides are TGTGCCAGCAGCCAAGAGGCCCCCGGGGAGCTGTTTTTT. Translating it yields CASSQEAPGELFF.

CDR3 DNA: TGTGCCAGCAGCTCCATGACTAGCGGGAGGTCTGGGGCCAACGTCCTGACTTTC. This translates into CASSSMTSGRSGANVLTF. The chain joins TRBV13 to TRBJ2-6; 13 bases agree with TRBD2. Germline values: CDR1 PRHDT, CDR2 FYEKMQ (reference sequence). The CDR3 runs to 18 residues. Trimming at V came to 4 bases and at J to 1 base, leaving 4 bases not matched to a gene.